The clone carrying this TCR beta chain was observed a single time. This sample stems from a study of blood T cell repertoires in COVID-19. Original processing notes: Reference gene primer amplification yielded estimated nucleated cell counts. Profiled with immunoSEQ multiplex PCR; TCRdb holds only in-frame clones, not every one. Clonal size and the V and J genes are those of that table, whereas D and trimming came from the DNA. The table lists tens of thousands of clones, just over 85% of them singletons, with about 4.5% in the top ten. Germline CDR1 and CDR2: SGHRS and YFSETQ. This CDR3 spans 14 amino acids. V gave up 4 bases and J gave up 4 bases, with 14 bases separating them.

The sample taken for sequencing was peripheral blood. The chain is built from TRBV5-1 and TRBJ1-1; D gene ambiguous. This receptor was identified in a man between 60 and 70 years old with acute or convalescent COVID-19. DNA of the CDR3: TGCGCCAGCAGCCCTTCTTTGGGGAGCACTGAAGCTTTCTTT. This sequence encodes CASSPSLGSTEAFF.